The sequence of this T cell receptor beta chain was determined in a study of the immune and genomic landscape of osteosarcoma (TCRdb year 2020). Context from the whole study: A total of about 50 pediatric and adult patients with high-grade osteosarcoma made up the overall cohort, and the median age at diagnosis was approximately 30 years (range roughly 5-90). Osteosarcoma specimens were profiled with whole genome, RNA and T-cell receptor sequencing plus immunohistochemistry and reverse phase protein arrays so that immunogenic potential could be defined. Patients in the overall cohort were around 60% male, and about 80% presented with localized disease at diagnosis. To characterize the osteosarcoma immunogenomic landscape, TCR sequencing results were integrated with transcriptome, protein array and immunostaining data. Poor-risk disease was overrepresented in the cohort, as 73% of patients had an unfavorable pathologic response to standard therapy and 60% to 70% had died. The goal of the study was to explain why immune checkpoint inhibitors show limited clinical activity in osteosarcoma. A few patients contributed a couple of samples from the same tumor site. General conclusions and limits of the study: TCR productive clonality was greater in the immune-hot C3 cluster than in the cold C1 cluster, although TCR productive clonality remained low overall. Productive TCR clonality was found to be low overall, with an average of 0.09 and a maximum of 0.3, which suggested limited T-cell clonal expansion. In five cases a single hyperexpanded clone dominated the repertoire, and each of those five cases had fewer than 100 T-cell clonotypes. Along with the frozen tumor specimens, matched blood was collected from just two patients. The clonality benchmarks were taken from external normal skin and healthy peripheral blood data instead of from matched normal tissue. Because osteosarcoma is rare and all possible samples were collected, sample size was not determined by any statistical method.

TCR beta chain CDR3 regions were immunosequenced using the ImmunoSEQ Assay (Adaptive Biotechnologies). The paper's processing steps were these. TCRB rearrangements, read counts, read proportions and gene usage were exported through the ImmunoSEQ Analyzer platform. Using productive rearrangements, T-cell clonality was calculated as 1 minus Pielou's evenness. In the clonal space homeostasis analysis, clonotypes were sorted into rare, small, medium, large or hyperexpanded (0.01 to 1 of the repertoire) bins. TCR productive clonality was compared across immune clusters C1, C2 and C3 using the Wilcoxon rank sum test. Entries here come from immuneACCESS through TCRdb and include only in-frame sequences with V and J called. Some clones fail to appear in such tables; in the studies checked, an unresolved V gene covers under half of the shortfall, and the cause of the remainder is unknown. That table gives V, J and clone size, and the DNA gave D and trimming. This sample gives roughly 10,000 clones in total; about 71% of them show up just once. The leading ten clones occupy roughly 18% of the sample.

CDR1 and CDR2 were assigned from the germline V gene (reference sequence) as LNHDA and SQIVND. CDR3 length: 15 amino acids, cysteine to phenylalanine. Only the CDR3 region is kept as DNA, spanning 45 bases read in frame from base 1. The V end loses 3 bases and the J end loses 2 bases, and a stretch of 13 bases separates them. The specimens were post-treatment primary, local recurrence and metastasis tumors obtained from patients with a poor prognosis. The table lists this clone with a count of one. Its target antigen remains unknown. No base quality information exists; no much larger clone differs at one position.

The receptor was derived from a human donor with osteosarcoma. Source material: osteosarcoma tumor tissue from the lung. The V and J genes are TRBV19 and TRBJ2-5; no D gene is confidently identified. The sequenced DNA is TGTGCCAGTAGTATCTCCCCGCAGACGCAAGAGACCCAGTACTTC. It is translated as CASSISPQTQETQYF.